A single sample is the source of the 31 T cell receptor beta chains below, sequenced in a study of T-cell memory formation after mild COVID-19. MiXCR was run by TCRdb on the 5' RACE reads, yielding one entry per CDR3 protein. The profile shows around 300,000 distinct CDR3 sequences, roughly an eighth of them singletons. The sequenced material came from PBMCs or a T cell subset sorted from them (not recorded which). These TCRs come from a man aged 18 to 35 who had mild COVID-19 (a few samples of this study predate the infection). Cell type and time point are not known.

This chain links TRBV30 with TRBJ2-3; D is possibly TRBD1 (6 bases). This CDR3 has 14 amino acids. Looked up from germline, CDR1 is GTSNPN and CDR2 is SVGIG (reference sequence). Trimming stripped 6 bases from V and 6 bases from J, with 19 bases between. CDR3 in DNA: TGTGCCTGCTCTCAGGGTCAGGGGCCGGATACGCAGTATTTT. It codes for CACSQGQGPDTQYF.

This clonotype was observed a handful of times. DNA of the CDR3: TGTGCCAGCAGCGACCAGGGGGCTTCGACCTATGGCTACACCTTC. Its protein product is CASSDQGASTYGYTF. The chain combines TRBV4-2 with TRBJ1-2; the match to TRBD1 covers 8 bases. Germline V gene sequence: CDR1 LGHNA, CDR2 YNFKEQ. This CDR3 spans 15 amino acids. With V trimmed by 5 bases and J by 4 bases, 9 bases remained unmatched.

This clonotype was observed a handful of times. The rearrangement uses TRBV15 and TRBJ1-6; TRBD1 matches 8 bases. CDR3 length equals 13 residues. Losses at the gene ends were 8 bases for V and 12 bases for J; bases not matched to a gene: 9. CDR1 LNHNV and CDR2 YYDKDF come from the germline V gene (reference sequence). The CDR3 sequence is CATQGARDLPLHF. DNA of the CDR3: TGTGCCACCCAGGGGGCGCGGGATTTACCCCTCCACTTT.

V is TRBV7-2 and J is TRBJ1-2; no definite D call. In germline, CDR1 is SGHTA, CDR2 FQGNSA. CDR3 size: 13 residues. V dropped 4 bases and J dropped 8 bases, with 14 bases sitting between them. CDR3 in amino acids: CASSSREGGGYTF. CDR3 DNA sequence: TGTGCCAGCAGCTCCCGGGAGGGAGGCGGCTACACCTTC.

The rearrangement joins TRBV7-2 to TRBJ2-5; 9 bases are a match to TRBD1. The CDR3 runs 14 residues. The germline gives CDR1 SGHTA, CDR2 FQGNSA. Unmatched junction bases numbered 6, after V lost 5 bases and J lost 5 bases. CDR3 bases: TGTGCCAGCAGCATAAACAGGGGGCAGGAGACCCAGTACTTC. Amino acid sequence: CASSINRGQETQYF.

The V and J genes are TRBV18 and TRBJ2-1; 7 bases align to TRBD1. CDR1 is KGHSH, CDR2 LQKENI, per germline. The CDR3 extends over 15 amino acids. The ends lost 6 bases at V and 4 bases at J; junction bases unmatched: 9. CDR3 in amino acids: CASSLEDRSYNEQFF. The CDR3 region has the DNA TGTGCCAGCTCCTTAGAGGACAGGTCTTACAATGAGCAGTTCTTC.

This clonotype was observed a few times. V and J are TRBV4-1 and TRBJ1-2; TRBD1 might be the D (6 bases). The CDR3 totals 15 residues. The V and J ends lost 6 bases and 4 bases respectively, with 18 bases between them. CDR1 and CDR2 (germline): MGHRA, YSYEKL. CDR3 region: CASRQQGRLGYGYTF. CDR3 coding DNA: TGCGCCAGCAGACAACAGGGAAGACTGGGCTATGGCTACACCTTC.

The V and J genes are TRBV19 and TRBJ1-1; 8 nucleotides line up with TRBD1. The CDR3 sequence is 14 residues long. Trimming took 7 bases from V and 4 from J; bases not matched to a gene: 8. CDR1 is LNHDA, CDR2 SQIVND, per germline (reference sequence). CDR3 protein: CASKPQGASTEAFF. In nucleotides, the CDR3 is TGTGCCAGTAAACCTCAGGGGGCGAGCACTGAAGCTTTCTTT.

The chain employs TRBV5-1 and TRBJ1-1, with D perhaps matching TRBD1 (5 bases). Trimming took off 3 bases at V and 5 bases at J, with 20 bases between the two ends. The germline CDR1 and CDR2 sequences are SGHRS and YFSETQ. CDR3 length equals 16 residues. CDR3 nucleotides: TGCGCCAGCAGCTGGACCTTGGGCTCCGAGGGGACTGAAGCTTTCTTT. Protein sequence: CASSWTLGSEGTEAFF.

The chain links TRBV9 to TRBJ2-5; 7 bases are shared with TRBD2. V lost 0 bases and J lost 2; bases outside the gene matches: 1. Germline lookup yields CDR1 SGDLS and CDR2 YYNGEE. The CDR3 is made up of 14 amino acids. CDR3 protein: CASSVEGLQETQYF. The CDR3 DNA sequence: TGTGCCAGCAGCGTAGAGGGACTACAAGAGACCCAGTACTTC.

The sample holds a few counts of this clonotype. This chain links TRBV27 with TRBJ1-5; D is uncertain. V lost 5 bases and J 6 bases, leaving 14 bases between the germline ends. Germline V gene lookup returns CDR1 MNHEY and CDR2 SMNVEV (reference sequence). The CDR3 runs 14 residues. CDR3 coding DNA: TGTGCCAGCAGTCCCCTGATTTCGGGTCAGCCCCAGCATTTT. Amino acids: CASSPLISGQPQHF.

This chain uses TRBV6-5 with TRBJ1-2; D gene unclear. The CDR3 contains 15 residues. V gave up 2 bases and J gave up 6 bases, with 16 bases separating them. CDR1 MNHEY and CDR2 SVGAGI come from the germline V gene. In nucleotides, the CDR3 is TGTGCCAGCAGTTACGGCGGCGGGGATTCCGATGGCTACACCTTC. Translating it yields CASSYGGGDSDGYTF.

The J gene is TRBJ1-1, the V gene TRBV5-1; tentatively, D is TRBD1 (5 bases). CDR3 size: 15 residues. The V and J ends lost 6 bases and 1 base respectively, with 16 bases between them. CDR1 and CDR2 from the germline V gene are SGHRS and YFSETQ. This CDR3 is CASTSPGDGNTEAFF. CDR3 DNA sequence: TGCGCCAGCACTTCACCCGGGGACGGGAACACTGAAGCTTTCTTT.

This clonotype has a handful of counts. V gene TRBV6-2 or TRBV6-3 combines with J gene TRBJ1-5; D is unclear. V was trimmed by 6 bases and J by 4 bases, leaving 16 bases between them. CDR1 and CDR2 (germline): MNHEY, SVGEGT. CDR3 length: 15 amino acids. Here the CDR3 reads CASRPTRGSNQPQHF. The DNA for the CDR3 is TGTGCCAGCAGGCCGACACGGGGTTCGAATCAGCCCCAGCATTTT.

The chain employs TRBV15 and TRBJ2-4; TRBD1 might be the D (5 bases). The ends were cut back, 1 base at V and 3 bases at J, with 10 bases in the middle. The germline CDR1 and CDR2 sequences are LNHNV and YYDKDF (reference sequence). This CDR3 region has 15 residues. Here the CDR3 reads CATSRGGFDKNIQYF. DNA for the CDR3: TGTGCCACCAGCAGAGGGGGCTTCGACAAAAACATTCAGTACTTC.

This clonotype was observed a handful of times. V and J are TRBV7-9 and TRBJ2-3, with D hard to call. This CDR3 has 14 amino acids. In germline, CDR1 is SEHNR, CDR2 FQNEAQ (reference sequence). V dropped 0 bases and J dropped 6 bases, with 10 bases sitting between them. The CDR3 sequence is CASSLALLGDTQYF. DNA for the CDR3: TGTGCCAGCAGCTTAGCGCTTCTAGGGGATACGCAGTATTTT.

Only a few counts were recorded for this clonotype. This rearrangement joins TRBV28 to TRBJ2-7; D possibly corresponds to TRBD1 (6 bases). Per the germline V gene, CDR1 is MDHEN and CDR2 is SYDVKM. Trimming shortened V by 4 bases and J by 0 bases, and 10 bases separated the two germline ends. The CDR3 sequence is 14 residues long. CDR3 loop: CASSSPGDSYEQYF. CDR3 bases: TGTGCCAGCAGTTCCCCAGGGGACTCCTACGAGCAGTACTTC.

The chain links TRBV6-5 to TRBJ2-2, with D perhaps given as TRBD1 or TRBD2 (5 bases each). CDR3 length: 16 amino acids. Germline assignment: CDR1 MNHEY and CDR2 SVGAGI. Trimming left V 2 bases short and J 5 bases short, with 15 bases between. The CDR3 coding sequence is TGTGCCAGCAGTTACAGTTTGGGACGCCAAACCGGGGAGCTGTTTTTT. Protein: CASSYSLGRQTGELFF.

This sequence joins TRBV5-6 and TRBJ2-5; 9 positions agree with TRBD1. CDR1 is SGHDT, CDR2 YYEEEE, per germline. V shed 4 bases, J shed 5 bases, and the junction held 15 bases outside the gene matches. CDR3 length equals 17 residues. In DNA form, the CDR3 reads TGTGCCAGCAGCGCCAACCCCGGGACAGGGTTTTTGGAGACCCAGTACTTC. Residues: CASSANPGTGFLETQYF. Supplemented by reference TRBV5-6 and TRBJ2-5, the full variable domain reads DAGVTQSPTHLIKTRGQQVTLRCSPKSGHDTVSWYQQALGQGPQFIFQYYEEEERQRGNFPDRFSGHQFPNYSSELNVNALLLGDSALYLCASSANPGTGFLETQYFGPGTRLLVL.

The chain carries TRBV14 and TRBJ1-4; 7 nucleotides match TRBD1. Germline trimming cut 5 bases from V and 0 bases from J; bases unmatched to any gene: 6. Germline CDR1 is SGHDN and CDR2 is FVKESK. The CDR3 length is 16 residues. The CDR3, as DNA: TGTGCCAGCAGCTTCCGGGACAGACCAACTAATGAAAAACTGTTTTTT. Residues: CASSFRDRPTNEKLFF.

This clonotype has only a few counts. The chain uses TRBV10-2 and TRBJ2-1, with TRBD1 as a possible D gene (7 bases). Germline V CDR1 and CDR2: WSHSY, SAAADI. Trimming shortened V by 6 bases and J by 9 bases, and 15 bases separated the two germline ends. This CDR3 contains 13 residues. Here the CDR3 reads CASRTGRMSEQFF. The CDR3 DNA is TGCGCCAGCAGGACAGGGAGGATGAGTGAGCAGTTCTTC.

For the CDR3, the DNA is TGTGCCAGCAGCTCTAACCGGGACAGGGGCATCTCTGGGGCCAACGTCCTGACTTTC. Protein sequence: CASSSNRDRGISGANVLTF. This chain connects TRBV7-9 to TRBJ2-6; 10 bases line up with TRBD1. The trim removed 4 bases at V and 0 bases at J, leaving 9 bases unmatched. Germline assignment: CDR1 SEHNR and CDR2 FQNEAQ (reference sequence). This CDR3 contains 19 residues. The full variable domain, completed using reference TRBV7-9 and TRBJ2-6, is DTGVSQNPRHKITKRGQNVTFRCDPISEHNRLYWYRQTLGQGPEFLTYFQNEAQLEKSRLLSDRFSAERPKGSFSTLEIQRTEQGDSAMYLCASSSNRDRGISGANVLTFGAGSRLTVL.

There are many counts of this clonotype. This rearrangement joins TRBV7-2 to TRBJ2-2; D possibly corresponds to TRBD2 (5 bases). The CDR3 is 15 amino acids. With 4 bases removed from V and 0 bases from J, the gap between germline ends came to 9 bases. The germline V gene encodes CDR1 SGHTA and CDR2 FQGNSA. CDR3 bases: TGTGCCAGCAGCTCGGACGGGACGAACACCGGGGAGCTGTTTTTT. Translating it yields CASSSDGTNTGELFF.

This clonotype was seen a few times. This CDR3 reads CASSGQMPPDTQYF. In DNA form, the CDR3 reads TGCGCCAGCAGCGGCCAGATGCCCCCAGATACGCAGTATTTT. The chain uses TRBV5-1 and TRBJ2-3; D gene uncertain. The CDR3 is 14 residues long. In germline, CDR1 is SGHRS, CDR2 YFSETQ. Trimming removed 4 bases at V and 4 bases at J, with 13 bases between.

This clonotype was observed a handful of times. The V gene is TRBV19, the J gene TRBJ1-5; a weak D match, TRBD1 (6 bases). The CDR3 covers 14 residues. Germline V gene data show CDR1 as LNHDA and CDR2 as SQIVND (reference sequence). Trimming took off 10 bases at V and 2 bases at J, with 15 bases between the two ends. CDR3 in DNA: TGTGCCACCACTCAGGGGTATGGCAATCAGCCCCAGCATTTT. This sequence encodes CATTQGYGNQPQHF.

The rearrangement joins TRBV3-1 to TRBJ1-6, with D unclear. Trimming removed 5 bases from V and 9 bases from J, with 17 bases in between. This CDR3 has 15 residues. Germline V CDR1 and CDR2: LGHDT, YNNKEL (reference sequence). Here the CDR3 DNA reads TGTGCCAGCAGCTCCCATACGGACTTCTCTTCACCCCTCCACTTT. The encoded protein is CASSSHTDFSSPLHF.

The chain combines TRBV4-3 with TRBJ1-1, with D unclear. Germline loops: CDR1 LGHNA, CDR2 YSLEER. Trimming cost V 2 bases and J 3 bases, with 16 bases left between them. This CDR3 region has 16 residues. The DNA for the CDR3 is TGCGCCAGCAGCCAACAACCCTCGGTTTGGGACACTGAAGCTTTCTTT. Translating gives CASSQQPSVWDTEAFF.

This clonotype has just a few counts. The V call is TRBV7-9, the J call TRBJ2-1; D is perhaps TRBD2 (7 bases). CDR1 SEHNR and CDR2 FQNEAQ come from the germline V gene (reference sequence). Trimming removed 5 bases at V and 0 bases at J, with 20 bases between. CDR3 length: 18 amino acids. CDR3 in amino acids: CASSPPYVRGASYNEQFF. DNA of the CDR3: TGTGCCAGCAGCCCACCTTACGTTCGGGGGGCCTCCTACAATGAGCAGTTCTTC.

This clonotype has more than one count but fewer than ten. The genes are TRBV4-3 and TRBJ1-3; D gene unclear. From germline, CDR1 is LGHNA and CDR2 YSLEER. Deletions cut 4 bases from V and 0 bases from J, with 16 bases between. CDR3 length: 17 residues. The CDR3 loop reads CASSPSTVSVSGNTIYF. DNA for the CDR3: TGCGCCAGCAGCCCAAGCACAGTCTCGGTCTCTGGAAACACCATATATTTT.

Concerning this clonotype itself: One base away lies a much larger clone, so this may be a sequencing read error. The chain combines TRBV7-9 with TRBJ1-6, with D hard to call. This CDR3 spans 12 amino acids. Per germline, CDR1 SEHNR and CDR2 FQNEAQ (reference sequence). V lost 1 base and J lost 8, with 3 bases in between. This CDR3 reads CASSLEYSPLHF. CDR3 in DNA: TGTGCCAGCAGCTTAGAGTATTCACCCCTCCACTTT. The full variable domain, completed using reference TRBV7-9 and TRBJ1-6, is DTGVSQNPRHKITKRGQNVTFRCDPISEHNRLYWYRQTLGQGPEFLTYFQNEAQLEKSRLLSDRFSAERPKGSFSTLEIQRTEQGDSAMYLCASSLEYSPLHFGNGTRLTVT.

This clonotype has only a few counts. This sequence joins TRBV11-2 and TRBJ2-2; 7 bases are shared with TRBD2. Trimming took 8 bases from V and 3 from J; bases not matched to a gene: 3. This CDR3 spans 13 amino acids. Germline V gene data show CDR1 as SGHAT and CDR2 as FQNNGV. CDR3 sequence: CASWEGYTGELFF. In DNA, the CDR3 is TGTGCCAGCTGGGAGGGGTACACCGGGGAGCTGTTTTTT. Combining the CDR3 with reference TRBV11-2 and TRBJ2-2 gives the whole variable domain EAGVAQSPRYKIIEKRQSVAFWCNPISGHATLYWYQQILGQGPKLLIQFQNNGVVDDSQLPKDRFSAERLKGVDSTLKIQPAKLEDSAVYLCASWEGYTGELFFGEGSRLTVL.